This is a list of T cell receptor beta chains from one sample in a study of blood T cell repertoires in COVID-19. Using immunoSEQ multiplex PCR, the repertoire was profiled, and TCRdb retains in-frame clones only, with some absent. The sample includes a few hundred thousand clones, 75% to 85% of them seen just once. Source material: peripheral blood. Receptors originate from an elderly woman with COVID-19, enrolled during active disease. Each CDR3 is given with its conserved first and last residue. A D gene is named only where the DNA matches it firmly. Clone size is given for some rows only: seen once, a few or many times, or a class if the clone is expanded.

J,V,size,D,DNA,CDR3
TRBJ1-2,TRBV11-2,-,-,TGTGCCAGCAGCGCCTACAACTATGGCTACACCTTC,CASSAYNYGYTF
TRBJ2-1,TRBV7-3,-,-,TGTGCCAGCAGCTTCTACGGGAGCTCCTACAATGAGCAGTTCTTC,CASSFYGSSYNEQFF
TRBJ1-2,TRBV7-2,-,TRBD1,TGTGCCAGCAGCTTAGGGGCAGGGGGGAGAATGTTGTATGGCTACACCTTC,CASSLGAGGRMLYGYTF
TRBJ2-5,TRBV6-2/TRBV6-3,-,-,TGTGCCAGCAGTTACGTTCGCGGGGGCCGCGACGAGACCCAGTACTTC,CASSYVRGGRDETQYF
TRBJ1-3,TRBV10-3,-,-,TGTGCCATCTCTTCCATAGCTGGAAACACCATATATTTT,CAISSIAGNTIYF
TRBJ2-5,TRBV19,-,-,TGTGCCAGTAGTATACAGCGGGCAGTAGGAGAGACCCAGTACTTC,CASSIQRAVGETQYF
TRBJ1-4,TRBV28,-,-,TGTGCCAGCAGTTTCGGAGGGGTGAGCGAAAAACTGTTTTTT,CASSFGGVSEKLFF
TRBJ2-4,TRBV5-1,-,-,TGCGCCAGCAGCTTACAGGGTAGGGGGAACATTCAGTACTTC,CASSLQGRGNIQYF
TRBJ2-5,TRBV2,-,-,TGTGCCAGCAGTGATCCGGGAAAAGAGACCCAGTACTTC,CASSDPGKETQYF
TRBJ2-6,TRBV2,-,-,TGTGCCAGCAACCCCAGGAGGTCTGGGGCCAACGTCCTGACTTTC,CASNPRRSGANVLTF
TRBJ1-1,TRBV19,-,-,TGTGCCAGTAACCCCCCCGGACACAGGGAAACTGAAGCTTTCTTT,CASNPPGHRETEAFF
TRBJ2-2,TRBV2,-,-,TGTGCCAGCACGGGGGGCTTCGGGGAGCTGTTTTTT,CASTGGFGELFF
TRBJ1-1,TRBV7-9,-,TRBD1,TGTGCCAGCAGCTCCAGATCAGGGGGCAGGGAAACTGAAGCTTTCTTT,CASSSRSGGRETEAFF
TRBJ2-3,TRBV24-1,-,-,TGTGCCACCAGTTATCCCCCGACTAGCACAGATACGCAGTATTTT,CATSYPPTSTDTQYF
TRBJ2-7,TRBV7-2,-,TRBD2,TGTGCCAGCAGAGGGACTAGCGGGCGATCCTACGAGCAGTACTTC,CASRGTSGRSYEQYF
TRBJ1-1,TRBV5-1,once,-,TGCGCCACCAAGAAGAGCGTTCTCGTGAACACTGAAGCTTTCTTT,CATKKSVLVNTEAFF
TRBJ1-2,TRBV9,-,-,TGTGCCAGCAGCTCAAGCCCGACGAGGAAGTATGGCTACACCTTC,CASSSSPTRKYGYTF
TRBJ2-3,TRBV10-1,-,TRBD2,TGCGCCAGCAGTCAGCCAAGCGGGGGGGCCTCGGATACGCAGTATTTT,CASSQPSGGASDTQYF
TRBJ1-1,TRBV6-5,-,TRBD1,TGTGCCAGTTACAGGGGCACTGAAGCTTTCTTT,CASYRGTEAFF
TRBJ1-1,TRBV28,-,TRBD1,TGTGCCGGGCAGACAGGGCAAAGCCGGGAAGCTTTCTTT,CAGQTGQSREAFF
TRBJ1-3,TRBV6-6,-,-,TGTGCCAGCAGATTTGACAGATCCTCTGGAAACACCATATATTTT,CASRFDRSSGNTIYF
TRBJ2-7,TRBV18,few,-,TGTGCCAGCTCACCAAGCAGGGATGTCTACGAGCAGTACTTC,CASSPSRDVYEQYF
TRBJ2-1,TRBV11-3,-,TRBD2,TGTGCCAGCAGCCAGCGCGGGGGTAATGAGCAGTTCTTC,CASSQRGGNEQFF
TRBJ1-1,TRBV30,-,-,TGTGCCTGGAGTCAACGGGGAAACACTGAAGCTTTCTTT,CAWSQRGNTEAFF
TRBJ1-5,TRBV27,-,-,TGTGCCAGCAAACCGGGGGGAGGGAATCAGCCCCAGCATTTT,CASKPGGGNQPQHF
TRBJ2-7,TRBV6-5,-,TRBD1,TGTGCCAGCAGGAACCCAGGGGGAGTAGACGAGCAGTACTTC,CASRNPGGVDEQYF
TRBJ1-2,TRBV6-6,-,-,TGTGCCAGCAGTTATTCGGGAGGAAGCGGCTATGGCTACACCTTC,CASSYSGGSGYGYTF
TRBJ1-1,TRBV2,medium-sized,TRBD1,TGTGCCAGTGGGACAGCGTATGAAGCTTTCTTT,CASGTAYEAFF
TRBJ2-7,TRBV7-2,-,-,TGTGCCAGCAGCTTAAGGACGGGGAGCTCCTACGAGCAGTACTTC,CASSLRTGSSYEQYF
TRBJ2-7,TRBV5-5,-,-,TGTGCCAGCAGCTTCGTTAGCTCCTACGAGCAGTACTTC,CASSFVSSYEQYF
TRBJ1-1,TRBV6-5,-,-,TGTGCCAGCAGTTACTCACGGACGGGGTACACTGAAGCTTTCTTT,CASSYSRTGYTEAFF
TRBJ1-1,TRBV5-4,-,TRBD1,TGTGCCAGCAACCGGGACAGGCCCTTAGGGATGAACACTGAAGCTTTCTTT,CASNRDRPLGMNTEAFF
TRBJ2-2,TRBV9,-,-,TGTGCCAGCAGCGTAAGACAGCTCCTGGGTCCCGGGGAGCTGTTTTTT,CASSVRQLLGPGELFF
TRBJ1-2,TRBV19,-,TRBD1,TGTGCCAGTAGTACCCTCGGACAGGGACGCTATGGCTACACCTTC,CASSTLGQGRYGYTF
TRBJ1-2,TRBV10-3,-,TRBD1,TGTGCCATCAGTGCGGGACAGGGGGCGGAAGGCTACACCTTC,CAISAGQGAEGYTF
TRBJ1-1,TRBV6-5,-,-,TGTGCCAGCAGCCCCAAAGCGAACACTGAAGCTTTCTTT,CASSPKANTEAFF
TRBJ1-2,TRBV3-1/TRBV3-2,-,-,TGTGCCAGCAGCCCTCAGGGGAACCCTAACTATGGCTACACCTTC,CASSPQGNPNYGYTF
TRBJ2-5,TRBV10-3,-,TRBD2,TGTGCCATCAACCCGACTAGCGAGGGGACCCAGTACTTC,CAINPTSEGTQYF
TRBJ1-5,TRBV18,-,TRBD1,TGTGCCAGCTCAACAGGGGGGGATCAGCCCCAGCATTTT,CASSTGGDQPQHF
TRBJ2-5,TRBV30,-,TRBD1,TGTGCCTGGAGCCCTCGACAGGGTAGGCTACAAGAGACCCAGTACTTC,CAWSPRQGRLQETQYF